A single sample is the source of the 7 T cell receptor beta chains below, sequenced in a study of response to subunit inactivated influenza vaccine. TCRdb called the RT-PCR reads again in MiXCR, with one record for every CDR3 protein. The table records 450,000 to 600,000 distinct CDR3 sequences, approximately 7.7% of them present only once. The sample in question was PBMCs from blood, obtained around 25 months after vaccination. The receptors here all came from a man between 50 and 75 years old who received an inactivated influenza vaccine.

This clonotype was recorded many times. The gene calls are TRBV12-3 or TRBV12-4 and TRBJ2-1, with TRBD2 matching over 10 bases. The junction had 4 bases not matched to a gene; V was cut back by 6 bases and J by 5 bases. This CDR3 has 14 amino acids. CDR3 sequence reads: CASRPGTSDNEQFF. CDR3 DNA sequence: TGTGCCAGCAGGCCCGGGACTAGCGACAATGAGCAGTTCTTC.

The rearrangement uses TRBV30 and TRBJ2-5; TRBD1 matches at 10 bases. The length of the CDR3 is 14 residues. J was trimmed by 5 bases and V by 2 bases; bases with no gene match: 5. The germline CDR1 and CDR2 sequences are GTSNPN and SVGIG (reference sequence). The CDR3 loop reads CAWSLTGGLETQYF. The DNA of the CDR3 is TGTGCCTGGAGTTTGACAGGGGGCTTGGAGACCCAGTACTTC.

This clonotype was detected only a few times. The genes are TRBV7-2 and TRBJ2-7; TRBD1 aligns across 9 bases. The CDR3 spans 15 residues. From germline, CDR1 is SGHTA and CDR2 FQGNSA. Trimming removed 1 base from V and 3 bases from J; junction bases left unmatched: 4. The DNA for the CDR3 is TGTGCCAGCAGCTTAGGGACAGGGGTTTACTACGAGCAGTACTTC. Translating it yields CASSLGTGVYYEQYF.

This clonotype was observed many times. J is TRBJ2-1 and V is TRBV6-1; 8 nucleotides align to TRBD2. The CDR3 has 15 residues. The J segment lost 2 bases and the V segment lost 6 bases, leaving 6 bases of the junction unmatched. In germline, CDR1 is MNHNS, CDR2 SASEGT. This CDR3 reads CASSGTSGTYNEQFF. In DNA, the CDR3 is TGTGCCAGCAGCGGAACTAGCGGAACCTACAATGAGCAGTTCTTC.

For this clonotype: The junction and the germline gene differ at one end; a read error may be behind it. The CDR3 is CASSFRSDLPYEQYF. As DNA, the CDR3 is TGTGCTAGCAGTTTCCGATCGGACCTACCCTACGAGCAGTACTTC. The chain employs TRBV28 and TRBJ2-7; the D is unclear. Per germline, CDR1 MDHEN and CDR2 SYDVKM. The CDR3 sequence is 15 residues long.

At least ten counts were recorded for this clonotype. The chain employs TRBV7-9 and TRBJ1-4, with 7 bases identical to TRBD1. CDR3 length: 16 amino acids. Germline values: CDR1 SEHNR, CDR2 FQNEAQ (reference sequence). Trimming cost V 5 bases and J 0 bases; bases outside gene matches: 6. The CDR3 bases are TGTGCCAGCAGCCCTGGGACAGTCACAACTAATGAAAAACTGTTTTTT. Protein: CASSPGTVTTNEKLFF. The full variable domain, with the rest looked up from reference TRBV7-9 and TRBJ1-4, is DTGVSQNPRHKITKRGQNVTFRCDPISEHNRLYWYRQTLGQGPEFLTYFQNEAQLEKSRLLSDRFSAERPKGSFSTLEIQRTEQGDSAMYLCASSPGTVTTNEKLFFGSGTQLSVL.

Concerning this clonotype: Mismatch with germline at one junction end may stem from a read error. This chain links TRBV28 with TRBJ1-2; perhaps TRBD1 as D (5 bases). This CDR3 has 12 amino acids. Germline assignment: CDR1 MDHEN and CDR2 SYDVKM. The CDR3 bases are TGTGCCAGCACTCCGCGGGGGAACCGGGTCCCCTTC. Its translation: CASTPRGNRVPF.